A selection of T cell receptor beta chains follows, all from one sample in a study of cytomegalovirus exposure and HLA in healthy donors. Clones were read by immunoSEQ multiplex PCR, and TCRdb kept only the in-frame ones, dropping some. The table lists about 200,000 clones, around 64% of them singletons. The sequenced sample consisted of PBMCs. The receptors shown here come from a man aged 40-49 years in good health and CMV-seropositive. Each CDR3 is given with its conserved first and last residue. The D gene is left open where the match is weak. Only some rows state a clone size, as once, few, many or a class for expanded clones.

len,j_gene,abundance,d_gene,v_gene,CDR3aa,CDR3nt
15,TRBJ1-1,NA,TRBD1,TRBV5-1,CASSPRTGENTEAFF,TGCGCCAGCAGCCCCAGGACAGGGGAGAACACTGAAGCTTTCTTT
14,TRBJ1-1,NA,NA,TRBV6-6,CASSHRQLNTEAFF,TGTGCCAGCAGTCACAGACAGCTGAACACTGAAGCTTTCTTT
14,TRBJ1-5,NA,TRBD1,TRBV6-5,CASSPTGDNQPQHF,TGTGCCAGCAGCCCCACAGGGGACAATCAGCCCCAGCATTTT
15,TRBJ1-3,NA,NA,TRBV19,CASKDFTNSGNTIYF,TGTGCCAGTAAAGATTTCACTAACTCTGGAAACACCATATATTTT
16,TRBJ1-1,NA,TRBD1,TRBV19,CASSSGQGGLNTEAFF,TGTGCCAGTAGCAGCGGACAGGGGGGATTGAACACTGAAGCTTTCTTT
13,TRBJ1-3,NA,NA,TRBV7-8,CASSAYPGNTIYF,TGTGCCAGCAGCGCCTACCCTGGAAACACCATATATTTT
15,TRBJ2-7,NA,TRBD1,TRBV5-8,CASNDRGLLEYEQYF,TGTGCCAGCAACGACAGGGGGCTGTTGGAGTACGAGCAGTACTTC
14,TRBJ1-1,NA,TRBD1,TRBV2,CASSRQGGNTEAFF,TGTGCCAGCAGTCGGCAGGGGGGAAACACTGAAGCTTTCTTT
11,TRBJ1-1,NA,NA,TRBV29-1,CSVEEVDEAFF,TGCAGCGTTGAGGAGGTGGATGAAGCTTTCTTT
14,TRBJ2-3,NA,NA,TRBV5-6,CASSLGGSGDTQYF,TGTGCCAGCAGCTTGGGTGGGAGTGGAGATACGCAGTATTTT
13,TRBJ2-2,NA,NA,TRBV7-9,CASSFSGTGELFF,TGTGCCAGCAGCTTTAGCGGCACCGGGGAGCTGTTTTTT
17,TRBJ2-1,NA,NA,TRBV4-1,CASSQLNLGAGDNEQFF,TGCGCCAGCAGCCAATTAAATCTGGGGGCGGGGGACAATGAGCAGTTCTTC
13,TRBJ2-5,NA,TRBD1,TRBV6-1,CASRWTGVETQYF,TGTGCCAGCAGATGGACAGGGGTGGAGACCCAGTACTTC
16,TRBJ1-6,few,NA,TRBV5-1,CASSPGESSYNSPLHF,TGCGCCAGCAGTCCCGGGGAGAGCTCCTATAATTCACCCCTCCACTTT
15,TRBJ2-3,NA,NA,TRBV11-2,CASSFLRVTTDTQYF,TGTGCCAGCAGCTTTTTACGAGTAACCACAGATACGCAGTATTTT
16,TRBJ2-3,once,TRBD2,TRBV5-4,CASRFWASGNTDTQYF,TGTGCCAGCAGGTTTTGGGCTAGCGGAAACACAGATACGCAGTATTTT
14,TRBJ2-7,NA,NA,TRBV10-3,CAIRGRDTSYEQYF,TGTGCCATCAGGGGGAGGGACACGAGCTACGAGCAGTACTTC
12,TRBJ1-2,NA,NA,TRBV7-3,CASSLEGGPLTF,TGTGCCAGCAGCCTGGAGGGGGGGCCTCTCACCTTC
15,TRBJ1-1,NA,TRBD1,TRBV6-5,CASSASGTVGTEAFF,TGTGCCAGCAGCGCCTCCGGGACAGTGGGGACTGAAGCTTTCTTT
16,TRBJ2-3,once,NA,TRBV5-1,CASSLWVGGHTDTQYF,TGCGCCAGCAGCTTGTGGGTCGGGGGGCATACAGATACGCAGTATTTT
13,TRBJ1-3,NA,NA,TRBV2,CASRPEASSTIYF,TGTGCCAGCAGGCCGGAGGCGAGTAGCACCATATATTTT
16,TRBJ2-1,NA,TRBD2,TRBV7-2,CASSSPPRGGANEQFF,TGTGCCAGCAGCTCCCCCCCACGCGGGGGGGCCAATGAGCAGTTCTTC
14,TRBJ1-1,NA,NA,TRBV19,CASSSTESRFEAFF,TGTGCCAGTAGTTCGACCGAGTCGAGGTTTGAAGCTTTCTTT